This TCR beta chain originates from a study of OX40 agonist ivuxolimab in advanced cancers. Study-level information: Recorded diagnoses for dose-escalation patients were hepatocellular carcinoma, melanoma, renal cell or head and neck cancer. The study reported partial responses in three patients: one hepatocellular carcinoma, two cutaneous melanoma.

The method was immunoSEQ multiplex PCR; TCRdb's version includes in-frame clones alone and lacks a portion of them. The sample lists around 31,000 clones; about 87% were seen once. Collection of blood occurred at baseline, at cycle 4 day 1, and at cycle 7 day 1. Germline assignment: CDR1 SGHVS and CDR2 FNYEAQ. This CDR3 is 16 amino acids long. Trimming took 5 bases from V and 9 from J, leaving 23 bases between them. The receptor's source is an adult with an advanced solid tumor such as melanoma, head and neck, liver or kidney cancer. The rearrangement joins TRBV7-6 to TRBJ2-1; D call uncertain. The material sequenced was CD4+ or CD8+ T cells sorted from blood, taken in a trial of the OX40 agonist ivuxolimab. CDR3 in DNA: TGTGCCAGCAGCCCAGACGGTTTCCCGTTGTGGGGTGAGCAGTTCTTC. Its protein product is CASSPDGFPLWGEQFF.